The clone carrying this T cell receptor (beta chain) was found once. Its specificity is unknown. Synthetic TCR analog templates were spiked into all PCRs individually. TCRdb keeps only in-frame clones here, not all; method: immunoSEQ multiplex PCR. Counted here are around 82,000 clones, around 83% occurring once; the ten biggest clones make up roughly 2%. Regarding time point: pretreatment peripheral blood. This sample is part of a study of PD-L1 blockade in urothelial cancer. Study-level information: Timepoints chosen for blood analysis were 3 weeks (second dose) and 6 weeks after treatment start. Blood yielded a median of approximately 130,000 T cells per sample.

Overall study results and limits: Pretreatment TCR clonality in blood under the median foretold superior survival.

The V gene end was trimmed by 0 bases and the J gene end by 5 bases; junction bases not matched to a gene: 8. Germline assignment: CDR1 SGDLS and CDR2 YYNGEE. This CDR3 region has 16 residues. Here the sequenced sample was PBMCs, taken around atezolizumab (anti-PD-L1) treatment. The V call is TRBV9, the J call TRBJ2-1, with 7 bases fitting TRBD2. The TCR sequence derives from a man between 60 and 75 years old with urothelial cancer. The CDR3: CASSVVNAGADNEQFF. CDR3 nucleotide sequence: TGTGCCAGCAGCGTAGTTAATGCGGGAGCCGACAATGAGCAGTTCTTC.